This is a list of T cell receptor beta chains from one sample in a study of T-cell memory formation after mild COVID-19. From the 5' RACE reads, TCRdb called clonotypes with MiXCR, one entry per CDR3 protein. The sample contains fewer than 50,000 distinct CDR3 sequences, roughly 7% of which appear only once. Sequenced input: PBMCs or a T cell subset sorted from them (not recorded which). The receptors were sampled from an adult who had mild COVID-19 (a few samples of this study predate the infection). Cell type and time point are not known. CDR3s include the opening cysteine and the closing phenylalanine or tryptophan. The D gene is left open where the match is weak. Clone size is not always given. Where it is, it says once, few, many or a class for expanded clones.

CDR3	DNA	J	V	D	size
CASSQVSSGNGVITEAFF	TGTGCCAGCAGCCAAGTAAGCTCCGGGAATGGGGTGATCACTGAAGCTTTCTTT	TRBJ1-1	TRBV14	NA	NA
CASSRTGRNEKLFF	TGTGCCAGCAGTCGGACAGGGAGGAATGAAAAACTGTTTTTT	TRBJ1-4	TRBV12-3/TRBV12-4	TRBD1	many
CASSAGTAGTEAFF	TGCGCCAGCAGCGCAGGGACGGCGGGGACTGAAGCTTTCTTT	TRBJ1-1	TRBV5-1	NA	NA
CASSERGLVLRFYEQYF	TGTGCCAGCAGTGAAAGAGGGCTAGTTCTCCGTTTCTACGAGCAGTACTTC	TRBJ2-7	TRBV2	NA	many
CATDSRDTGELFF	TGTGCCACCGATTCGAGGGACACCGGGGAGCTGTTTTTT	TRBJ2-2	TRBV19	NA	NA
CASSLARLAGGQETQYF	TGTGCCAGCAGCTTAGCTAGGCTAGCGGGGGGGCAAGAGACCCAGTACTTC	TRBJ2-5	TRBV7-2	TRBD2	many
CASSLDWSYEQYF	TGCGCCAGCAGCTTGGACTGGTCCTACGAGCAGTACTTC	TRBJ2-7	TRBV5-1	NA	many
CAWSVPRDSASFYEQYF	TGTGCCTGGAGTGTACCCCGGGACAGCGCCTCGTTCTACGAGCAGTACTTC	TRBJ2-7	TRBV30	TRBD1	few
CASSQMTSTDTQYF	TGTGCCAGCTCCCAAATGACTAGCACAGATACGCAGTATTTT	TRBJ2-3	TRBV18	NA	NA
CASSLDTGRPTQYF	TGCGCCAGCAGCTTGGACACTGGGAGGCCGACGCAGTATTTT	TRBJ2-3	TRBV5-1	NA	many
CASPGGSSGSTDTQYF	TGTGCCAGCCCGGGGGGGAGTAGCGGGAGCACAGATACGCAGTATTTT	TRBJ2-3	TRBV12-3/TRBV12-4	TRBD2	many
CASSESTANEQFF	TGCGCCAGCAGTGAGTCGACAGCAAATGAGCAGTTCTTC	TRBJ2-1	TRBV10-2	NA	few
CATSDYSSTDTQYF	TGTGCCACCAGTGATTACTCTAGCACAGATACGCAGTATTTT	TRBJ2-3	TRBV24-1	NA	few
CASSHSGPNEKLFF	TGTGCCAGCAGCCACTCGGGGCCCAATGAAAAACTGTTTTTT	TRBJ1-4	TRBV12-3/TRBV12-4	NA	NA
CASSQGVAGVRDTQYF	TGCGCCAGCAGCCAAGGAGTGGCGGGAGTTAGAGATACGCAGTATTTT	TRBJ2-3	TRBV4-1	TRBD2	NA
CSARDLNRQETQYF	TGCAGTGCTAGAGATCTTAACAGGCAAGAGACCCAGTACTTC	TRBJ2-5	TRBV20-1	NA	many
CAINAGTAMNTEAFF	TGTGCCATCAATGCCGGGACAGCCATGAACACTGAAGCTTTCTTT	TRBJ1-1	TRBV10-3	TRBD1	many
CASSSRASGQSLINGYTF	TGTGCCAGCAGCTCCCGAGCCTCGGGACAGAGTTTGATAAATGGCTACACCTTC	TRBJ1-2	TRBV7-3	TRBD1	few
CAWSARDIMNQPQHF	TGTGCCTGGAGTGCCAGGGACATAATGAATCAGCCCCAGCATTTT	TRBJ1-5	TRBV30	NA	NA
CASSLPQGQGDTEAFF	TGTGCCAGCAGCTTACCCCAAGGACAGGGAGACACTGAAGCTTTCTTT	TRBJ1-1	TRBV5-4	TRBD1	few
CASRHRGEETQYF	TGTGCCAGCAGGCACAGGGGGGAAGAGACCCAGTACTTC	TRBJ2-5	TRBV7-9	TRBD1	many
CASRRDGTTNEKLFF	TGTGCCAGCAGGCGGGACGGCACAACTAATGAAAAACTGTTTTTT	TRBJ1-4	TRBV12-3/TRBV12-4	NA	many
CASSPGQGFYEQYF	TGTGCCAGCAGCCCGGGACAGGGGTTCTACGAGCAGTACTTC	TRBJ2-7	TRBV7-2	TRBD1	few
CASSLDSQQETQYF	TGCGCCAGCAGCTTGGACAGTCAACAAGAGACCCAGTACTTC	TRBJ2-5	TRBV5-1	NA	medium-sized
CASSQDPPGAAETQYF	TGCGCCAGCAGCCAAGACCCCCCGGGAGCGGCGGAGACCCAGTACTTC	TRBJ2-5	TRBV4-3	NA	NA
CASSFLGVSGSTEQYF	TGTGCCAGCAGCTTCTTAGGAGTTAGCGGGAGTACTGAACAGTACTTC	TRBJ2-7	TRBV27	TRBD2	many
CASSLVRGGAIYNSLLHF	TGTGCCAGCAGTTTAGTCCGAGGGGGGGCCATCTATAATTCACTCCTCCACTTT	TRBJ1-6	TRBV12-3/TRBV12-4	NA	few
CASSQPLGQGGQPQHF	TGCGCCAGCAGCCAGCCACTCGGACAGGGCGGACAGCCCCAGCATTTT	TRBJ1-5	TRBV4-1	TRBD1	NA
CATSSTGQGKAEAFF	TGTGCCACCAGTTCTACAGGACAGGGTAAGGCTGAAGCTTTCTTT	TRBJ1-1	TRBV24-1	TRBD1	few
CASSFSIDEQFF	TGTGCCAGCAGTTTTTCTATCGATGAGCAGTTCTTC	TRBJ2-1	TRBV12-3/TRBV12-4	NA	many
CASRLPGTGGVEQYF	TGTGCCAGCCGCCTCCCCGGGACAGGGGGAGTCGAGCAGTACTTC	TRBJ2-7	TRBV28	TRBD1	many
CASSQDPGDNEQFF	TGTGCCAGCAGCCAAGACCCAGGGGACAATGAGCAGTTCTTC	TRBJ2-1	TRBV4-2	NA	many
CASSSGTGNTEAFF	TGTGCCAGCAGTTCTGGGACAGGGAACACTGAAGCTTTCTTT	TRBJ1-1	TRBV12-3/TRBV12-4	TRBD1	many